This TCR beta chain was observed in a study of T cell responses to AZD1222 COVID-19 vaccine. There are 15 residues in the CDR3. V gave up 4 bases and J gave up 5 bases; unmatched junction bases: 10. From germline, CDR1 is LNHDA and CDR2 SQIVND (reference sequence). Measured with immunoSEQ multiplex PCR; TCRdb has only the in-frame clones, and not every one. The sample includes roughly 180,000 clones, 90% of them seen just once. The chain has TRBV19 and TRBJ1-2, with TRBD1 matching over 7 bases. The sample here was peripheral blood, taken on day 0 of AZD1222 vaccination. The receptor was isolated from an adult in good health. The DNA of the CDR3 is TGTGCCAGTAGTAAGGGACAGCAACCGAATTATGGCTACACCTTC. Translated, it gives CASSKGQQPNYGYTF.